This TCR beta chain derives from a study of blood T cell repertoires in COVID-19. Only one count was recorded for this clone. Between the trimmed V and J ends, which lost 7 bases and 0 bases, there was a span of 15 bases. This CDR3 comprises 15 residues. In germline, CDR1 is MDHEN, CDR2 SYDVKM. Original data processing: Reference gene primers were amplified, and this amplification served to estimate nucleated cell counts. The repertoire was sequenced with immunoSEQ multiplex PCR; TCRdb's copy has only in-frame clones and lacks some. That table furnishes V, J and clone size, whereas the DNA furnished D and trimming. This table has 110,000 to 150,000 clones, around 85% appearing once.

Sequencing was carried out using peripheral blood. The chain recombines TRBV28 with TRBJ1-1; a weak D match, TRBD1 (5 bases). The sequence was collected from a man between 50 and 59 years old with acute or convalescent COVID-19. CDR3 in amino acids: CASNPGGVMNTEAFF. CDR3 coding DNA: TGTGCCAGCAACCCCGGGGGGGTAATGAACACTGAAGCTTTCTTT.